This T cell receptor (beta chain) appears in the sequencing data of a study of cytomegalovirus exposure and HLA in healthy donors. Study information: About 80 million unique TCRs from HLA-typed donors made up an early data release.

V lost 4 bases, J lost 6 bases, and 21 bases lay in between. The germline gives CDR1 ENHRY, CDR2 SYGVKD. This CDR3 has 16 amino acids. With 60 Vbeta and 13 Jbeta primers, the PCR was carried out. The authors' processing: Approximately 11 million shared chains were among around 80 million unique TCR beta chains counted in a later analysis. Generated by immunoSEQ multiplex PCR, the TCRdb table keeps only in-frame clones and is missing some. The DNA gave D and trimming, while V, J and clone size come from that table. The sample yields roughly 100,000 clones, 70% to 85% seen once. The sample consisted of PBMCs. This TCR came from a man aged 45 to 65 in good health and CMV-seronegative. The V call is TRBV10-3, the J call TRBJ1-1; TRBD1 is a possible D gene (6 bases). As DNA, the CDR3 is TGTGCCATCAGTGTGGGAGCGGACAGAGGGCTTCCTGAAGCTTTCTTT. It translates to CAISVGADRGLPEAFF.